This is a list of T cell receptor beta chains from one sample in a study of blood T cells in healthy people across ages. Each CDR3 protein is one row after TCRdb ran MiXCR on the 5' RACE reads. The sample lists about 780,000 distinct CDR3 sequences, about 26% occurring once. The same data also went into a second study, on T cells of mothers and their children.

The sample was blood. All receptors come from a boy between 10 and 17 years old in good health. Each CDR3 is given with its conserved first and last residue. The order of the fields is V gene, D gene, clone size, J gene, CDR3 protein, CDR3 DNA. A D gene is named only where the DNA matches it firmly. Expanded clones get a size class; other rows say once, few or many, or leave the size out.

>TRBV6-1|-|-|TRBJ2-2
CASMRGAGTGELFF
TGTGCCAGCATGAGGGGGGCCGGGACTGGGGAGCTGTTTTTT
>TRBV20-1|-|-|TRBJ2-5
CSARDIRMQETQYF
TGCAGTGCTAGAGATATACGGATGCAAGAGACCCAGTACTTC
>TRBV10-1|-|-|TRBJ2-4
CASSGDTPPLAKNIQYF
TGCGCCAGCAGTGGGGACACGCCGCCCCTAGCCAAAAACATTCAGTACTTC
>TRBV27|-|-|TRBJ1-2
CASSSTTGGYTF
TGTGCCAGCAGTTCTACGACAGGCGGCTACACCTTC
>TRBV10-2|-|-|TRBJ2-5
CASSESKAGWGAAQYF
TGCGCCAGCAGTGAGTCGAAGGCAGGATGGGGGGCGGCCCAGTACTTC
>TRBV9|TRBD1|-|TRBJ1-2
CASSVGQGVDGYTF
TGTGCCAGCAGCGTAGGACAGGGAGTCGATGGCTACACCTTC
>TRBV12-5|-|-|TRBJ2-2
CASGFISGAGELFF
TGTGCTAGTGGTTTCATCTCCGGGGCCGGGGAGCTGTTTTTT
>TRBV5-1|TRBD2|-|TRBJ2-2
CASSATRGGTHTGEPFF
TGCGCCAGCAGCGCCACCCGGGGGGGGACCCACACCGGGGAGCCGTTTTTT
>TRBV6-5|-|few|TRBJ2-3
CASSFLGPRTDTQYF
TGTGCCAGCAGTTTTCTGGGTCCCCGCACAGATACGCAGTATTTT
>TRBV4-1|-|-|TRBJ2-5
CASSQTPALQEIQYF
TGCGCCAGCAGCCAAACCCCAGCGTTACAAGAGATCCAGTACTTC
>TRBV5-1|-|-|TRBJ1-4
CASSPAPGHEKLFF
TGCGCCAGCAGCCCGGCACCAGGGCATGAAAAACTGTTTTTT
>TRBV5-1|-|-|TRBJ2-7
CASSLGPGNYEQYF
TGCGCCAGCAGCTTGGGTCCTGGGAACTACGAGCAGTACTTC
>TRBV12-3/TRBV12-4|-|-|TRBJ2-7
CASSFLTDTYEQYF
TGTGCCAGCAGTTTCCTGACTGACACCTACGAGCAGTACTTC
>TRBV7-8|-|-|TRBJ1-3
CASRSRRGNTIYF
TGTGCCAGCAGATCCAGGCGGGGAAACACCATATATTTT
>TRBV5-1|TRBD1|-|TRBJ2-7
CASSLDLTGTGIEQYF
TGCGCCAGCAGCTTGGATCTAACCGGGACAGGGATCGAGCAGTACTTC
>TRBV10-2|-|few|TRBJ2-5
CASTHGPQETQYF
TGCGCCAGCACCCACGGACCCCAAGAGACCCAGTACTTC
>TRBV14|-|-|TRBJ2-7
CASSHGHEQYF
TGTGCCAGCAGCCACGGCCACGAGCAGTACTTC
>TRBV7-6|-|-|TRBJ2-5
CASSEKDFPKETQYF
TGTGCCAGCAGCGAAAAAGATTTCCCTAAAGAGACCCAGTACTTC
>TRBV5-1|-|-|TRBJ1-5
CASSLDANSNQPQHF
TGCGCCAGCAGCTTGGACGCTAATAGCAATCAGCCCCAGCATTTT
>TRBV6-1|TRBD1|few|TRBJ2-5
CASSKFQGALGSETQYF
TGTGCCAGCAGTAAATTCCAGGGGGCGCTGGGTTCGGAGACCCAGTACTTC
>TRBV6-5|TRBD1|-|TRBJ1-6
CASRYDRGRSSPLHF
TGTGCCAGCAGATACGACAGGGGGAGAAGCTCACCCCTCCACTTT
>TRBV7-2|TRBD2|-|TRBJ2-4
CASSFSGNNIQYF
TGTGCCAGCAGCTTTAGCGGGAACAACATTCAGTACTTC
>TRBV6-5|-|few|TRBJ2-2
CASTPANTGELFF
TGTGCCAGCACTCCAGCGAACACCGGGGAGCTGTTTTTT
>TRBV12-3/TRBV12-4|TRBD2|few|TRBJ2-5
CASSLNSGGEETQYF
TGTGCCAGCAGTTTAAATAGCGGGGGGGAAGAGACCCAGTACTTC
>TRBV9|TRBD1|-|TRBJ1-6
CASGSPGTGYNSPLHF
TGTGCCAGCGGATCTCCCGGGACAGGGTACAATTCACCCCTCCACTTT
>TRBV5-1|TRBD2|many|TRBJ2-3
CASSFLTSGGTDTQYF
TGTGCCAGCAGCTTCCTGACTAGCGGGGGCACAGATACGCAGTATTTT